What follows describes a single T cell receptor (beta chain). A much larger clone lies one base from this, so it may be a read error. The CDR3 consists of 13 residues. The ends lost 2 bases at V and 12 bases at J; junction bases unmatched: 6. The germline gives CDR1 SGHAT, CDR2 FQNNGV. The data were taken from a study of tumor and adjacent non-tumor tissue in lung cancer. Three rounds of nested PCR, following a modified ARM-PCR protocol, produced the TCRbeta library. TCRdb re-called the multiplex PCR reads through MiXCR, storing one row per CDR3 protein. The sample has about 140,000 distinct CDR3 sequences, approximately 70% seen once. This sample's RNA came from whole unsorted tissue.

The clonotype originates from a man aged 55 to 70 with small cell lung cancer. The material sequenced was lung tumor tissue. This rearrangement joins TRBV11-2 to TRBJ1-1; 10 bases are a match to TRBD1. The chain's CDR3 is CASSLYGQGETFF. Here the CDR3 DNA reads TGTGCCAGCAGCTTATACGGACAGGGGGAAACTTTCTTT.